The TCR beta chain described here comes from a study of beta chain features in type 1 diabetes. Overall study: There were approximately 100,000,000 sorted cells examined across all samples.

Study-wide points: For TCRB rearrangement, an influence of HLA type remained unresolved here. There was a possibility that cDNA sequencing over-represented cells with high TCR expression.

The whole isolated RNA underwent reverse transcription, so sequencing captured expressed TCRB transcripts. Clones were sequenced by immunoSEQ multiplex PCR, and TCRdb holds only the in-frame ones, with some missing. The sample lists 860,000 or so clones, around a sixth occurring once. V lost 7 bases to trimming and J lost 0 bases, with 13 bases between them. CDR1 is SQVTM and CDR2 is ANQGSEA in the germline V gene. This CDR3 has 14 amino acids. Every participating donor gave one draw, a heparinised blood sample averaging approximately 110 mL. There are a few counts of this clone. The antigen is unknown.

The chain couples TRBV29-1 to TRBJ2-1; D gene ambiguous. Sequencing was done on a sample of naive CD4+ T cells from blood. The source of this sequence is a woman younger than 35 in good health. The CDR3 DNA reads TGCAGCGGAATGAGCAAGAGCTCCTACAATGAGCAGTTCTTC. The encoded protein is CSGMSKSSYNEQFF.